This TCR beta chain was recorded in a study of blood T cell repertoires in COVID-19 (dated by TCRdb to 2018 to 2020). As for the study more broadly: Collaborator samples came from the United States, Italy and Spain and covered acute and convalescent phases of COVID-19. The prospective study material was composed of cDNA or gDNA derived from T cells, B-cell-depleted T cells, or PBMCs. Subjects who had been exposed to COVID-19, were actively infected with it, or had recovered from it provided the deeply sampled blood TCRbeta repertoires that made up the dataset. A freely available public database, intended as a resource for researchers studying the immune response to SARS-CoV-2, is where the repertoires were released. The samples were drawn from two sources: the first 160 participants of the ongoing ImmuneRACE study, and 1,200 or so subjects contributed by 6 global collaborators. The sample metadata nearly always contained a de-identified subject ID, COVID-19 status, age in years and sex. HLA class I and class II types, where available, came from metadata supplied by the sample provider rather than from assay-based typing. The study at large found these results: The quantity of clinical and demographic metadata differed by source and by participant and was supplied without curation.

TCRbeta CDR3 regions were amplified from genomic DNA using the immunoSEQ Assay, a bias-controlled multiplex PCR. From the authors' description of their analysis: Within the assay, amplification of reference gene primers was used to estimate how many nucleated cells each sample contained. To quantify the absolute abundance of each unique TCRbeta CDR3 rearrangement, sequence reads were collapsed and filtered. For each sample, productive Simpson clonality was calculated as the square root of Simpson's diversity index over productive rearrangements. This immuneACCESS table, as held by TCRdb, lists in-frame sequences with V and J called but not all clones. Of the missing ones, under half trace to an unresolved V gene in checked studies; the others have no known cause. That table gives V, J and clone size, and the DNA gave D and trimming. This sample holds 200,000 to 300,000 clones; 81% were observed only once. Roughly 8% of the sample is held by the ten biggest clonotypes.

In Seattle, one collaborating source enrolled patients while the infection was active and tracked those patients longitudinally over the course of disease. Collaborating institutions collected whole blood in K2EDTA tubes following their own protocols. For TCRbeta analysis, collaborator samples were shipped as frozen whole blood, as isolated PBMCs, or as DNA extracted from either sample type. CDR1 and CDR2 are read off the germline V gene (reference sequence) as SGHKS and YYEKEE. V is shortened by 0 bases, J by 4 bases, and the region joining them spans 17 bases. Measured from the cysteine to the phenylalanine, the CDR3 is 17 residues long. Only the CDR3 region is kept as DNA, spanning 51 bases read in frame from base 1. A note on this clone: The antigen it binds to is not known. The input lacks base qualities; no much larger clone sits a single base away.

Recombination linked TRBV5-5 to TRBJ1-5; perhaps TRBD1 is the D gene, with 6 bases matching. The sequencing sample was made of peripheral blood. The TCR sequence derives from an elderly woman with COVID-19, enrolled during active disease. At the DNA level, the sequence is TGTGCCAGCAGCTTGGGGTCGCGCTCAACAGGGAATCAGCCCCAGCATTTT. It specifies CASSLGSRSTGNQPQHF.